This T cell receptor (beta chain) was retrieved from a study of human T cells and chemical hapten exposure. Whole-study context: TCR yields per sample varied, mainly owing to small pooled library volume differences. Study observations and caveats: With DPC sensitization, TCRs exceeding 1 in 1000 frequency showed no change.

Trimming removed 0 bases from V and 11 bases from J; junction bases left unmatched: 13. The germline gives CDR1 SGHVS, CDR2 FQNEAQ. The CDR3 extends over 16 amino acids. Library construction involved attaching unique molecular identifiers to individual cDNA molecules, which allowed quantitative, reproducible TCR counting. Original processing notes: With a range of roughly 20,000 to 750,000, the median per sample was 95,638 TCRs. TCRdb used MiXCR to reprocess the 5' RACE reads, holding one entry per CDR3 protein. These V and J calls rely on TCRdb rather than the paper's analysis. The sample includes more than 140,000 distinct CDR3 sequences, 4.1% of them seen just once. The template was total RNA from unfractionated whole blood. This clonotype was recorded at least ten times. Its antigen is unidentified.

This sequence joins TRBV7-8 and TRBJ1-1, with 9 bases lining up with TRBD1. The clonotype comes from a female donor in good health. The CDR3 reads CASSLARGTGNIMAFF. The CDR3 nucleotides are TGTGCCAGCAGCTTAGCCCGGGGGACAGGGAATATTATGGCTTTCTTT.